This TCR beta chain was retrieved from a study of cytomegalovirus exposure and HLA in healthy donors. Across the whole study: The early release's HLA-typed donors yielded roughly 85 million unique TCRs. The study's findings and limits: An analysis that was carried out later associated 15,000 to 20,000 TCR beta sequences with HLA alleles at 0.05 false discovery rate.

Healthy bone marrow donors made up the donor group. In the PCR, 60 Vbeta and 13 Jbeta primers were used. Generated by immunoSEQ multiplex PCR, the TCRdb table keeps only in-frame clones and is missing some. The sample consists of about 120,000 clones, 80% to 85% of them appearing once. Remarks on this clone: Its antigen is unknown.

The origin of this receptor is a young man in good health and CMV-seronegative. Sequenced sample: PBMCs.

The chain's CDR3 is CAGARGGIDSPLHF. For the CDR3, the DNA is TGTGCCGGAGCAAGAGGGGGCATAGATTCACCCCTCCACTTT. The V and J genes are TRBV2 and TRBJ1-6, with 7 bases identical to TRBD1. Per germline, CDR1 SNHLY and CDR2 FYNNEI. With 11 bases clipped from V and 8 bases from J, the junction kept 12 bases outside the gene matches. The CDR3 has 14 residues.